This paragraph covers one T cell receptor beta chain sequence. The entry originates in a study of T cell changes during pregnancy in multiple sclerosis. CDR3 size: 16 residues. Trimming pared 0 bases from V and 1 base from J, leaving 10 bases between. Sequencing was performed with immunoSEQ multiplex PCR; in TCRdb, only in-frame clones are kept and a portion is missing. This sample yields 65,000 to 85,000 clones, of which about 92% are seen a single time; roughly 0.21% belongs to the top ten. Sequences were derived from CD4+ T cells from peripheral blood mononuclear cells, sampled before pregnancy. This TCR derives from a female donor with multiple sclerosis, enrolled in a pregnancy study. The chain couples TRBV23-1 to TRBJ2-4; TRBD1 might be the D (6 bases). TRBV23-1 belongs to the ORF category, with a function that is uncertain. The CDR3 DNA is TGCGCCAGCAGTCAATCGGACAGACTGGCCAAAAACATTCAGTACTTC. Its protein product is CASSQSDRLAKNIQYF.